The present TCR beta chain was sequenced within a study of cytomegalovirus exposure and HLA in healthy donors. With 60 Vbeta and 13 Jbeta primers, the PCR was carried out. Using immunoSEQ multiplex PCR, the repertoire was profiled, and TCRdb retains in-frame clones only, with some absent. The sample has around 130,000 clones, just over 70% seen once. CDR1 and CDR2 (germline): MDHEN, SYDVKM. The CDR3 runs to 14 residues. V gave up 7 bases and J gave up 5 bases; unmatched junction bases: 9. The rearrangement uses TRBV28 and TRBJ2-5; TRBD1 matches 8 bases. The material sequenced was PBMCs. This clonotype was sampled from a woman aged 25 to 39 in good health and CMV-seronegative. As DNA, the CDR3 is TGTGCCAGCACATCGACAGGGGTTGGGGAGACCCAGTACTTC. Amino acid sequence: CASTSTGVGETQYF.